This TCR beta chain stems from a study of TIL therapy for anti-PD-1-resistant metastatic lung cancer. Background on the study: Half of patients were current or former smokers.

The libraries were made with immunoSEQ v3. Here immunoSEQ multiplex PCR was the method, and the copy in TCRdb shows in-frame clones only, minus some. The table has 57,000 or so clones, around 90% seen once. The sample's time point: pre-treatment sample, taken before nivolumab and TIL therapy. Enrollment ran from October 2017 to early 2020. Unmatched junction bases numbered 5, after V lost 7 bases and J lost 6 bases. Germline V CDR1 and CDR2: SGDLS, YYNGEE. This CDR3 comprises 13 residues. The sample here was blood, taken at baseline. V and J are TRBV9 and TRBJ1-3; 9 bases align to TRBD1. The TCR was taken from a person aged 25-79 years with non-small cell lung cancer. This chain's CDR3 is CASGQGIQNTIYF. CDR3 coding DNA: TGTGCCAGCGGACAGGGGATTCAAAACACCATATATTTT.